This entry lists 14 T cell receptor beta chains sequenced from one sample in a study of blood T cell repertoires in COVID-19. Libraries were prepared by immunoSEQ multiplex PCR; TCRdb keeps only in-frame clonotypes and omits some of them. The sample holds approximately 30,000 clones, 89% seen once. Sequencing input: peripheral blood. The receptors here all came from a human donor in a cohort sampled during active COVID-19.

This rearrangement joins TRBV4-2 to TRBJ1-1, with D uncertain. The V end was cut by 0 bases, the J end by 0 bases, with 14 bases between. The CDR3 totals 17 residues. CDR1 and CDR2 (germline): LGHNA, YNFKEQ. DNA for the CDR3: TGTGCCAGCAGCCAAGATAGCGAACAGCCTCTGAACACTGAAGCTTTCTTT. Translation: CASSQDSEQPLNTEAFF.

V gene TRBV7-6 combines with J gene TRBJ1-6; a possible D gene is TRBD1 (5 bases). The ends were cut back, 0 bases at V and 6 bases at J, with 12 bases in the middle. CDR3 length: 16 residues. Germline V lookup: CDR1 SGHVS, CDR2 FNYEAQ. Written as DNA, the CDR3 is TGTGCCAGCAGCTTAGCCACTGGGGGGATTAATTCACCCCTCCACTTT. It yields the protein CASSLATGGINSPLHF.

The chain uses TRBV10-3 and TRBJ1-6; D unclear. The V gene's germline CDR1 is ENHRY and CDR2 SYGVKD. The CDR3 is 12 amino acids. Between the trimmed V and J ends, which lost 8 bases and 5 bases, there was a span of 7 bases. The CDR3 loop is CAIREDNSPLHF. DNA of the CDR3: TGTGCCATCCGGGAAGATAATTCACCCCTCCACTTT.

The chain combines TRBV2 with TRBJ1-5; possibly TRBD1 for D (5 bases). The CDR3 is 15 amino acids. The V gene's germline CDR1 is SNHLY and CDR2 FYNNEI. V lost 8 bases, J lost 0 bases, and 14 bases lay in between. In nucleotides, the CDR3 is TGTGCCAGCCGGGGGTTGGGGAATAGCAATCAGCCCCAGCATTTT. Protein: CASRGLGNSNQPQHF.

The chain has TRBV20-1 and TRBJ2-7; the match to TRBD2 covers 10 bases. Germline CDR1 reads DFQATT; CDR2 reads SNEGSKA (reference sequence). The CDR3 covers 16 residues. Trimming removed 3 bases from V and 3 bases from J; junction bases left unmatched: 11. This chain's CDR3 is CSASPVSSGGVYEQYF. CDR3 sequence (DNA): TGCAGTGCTAGTCCCGTAAGCAGCGGGGGGGTCTACGAGCAGTACTTC.

The gene calls are TRBV15 and TRBJ1-1, with a tentative D call TRBD1 (5 bases). Germline CDR1 is LNHNV and CDR2 is YYDKDF (reference sequence). The V end was cut by 2 bases, the J end by 5 bases, with 15 bases between. CDR3 length: 15 residues. The DNA for the CDR3 is TGTGCCACCAGCAGACCCCTTGGGGGGGGAACTGAAGCTTTCTTT. This codes for CATSRPLGGGTEAFF.

This clone appeared once. The rearrangement uses TRBV7-2 and TRBJ1-4, with 9 nucleotides matching TRBD1. The CDR3 is made up of 16 amino acids. Germline V gene sequence: CDR1 SGHTA, CDR2 FQGNSA. J lost 8 bases, V lost 1 base, and 8 bases had no gene match. CDR3 protein: CASSLGPGQGGEKLFF. In DNA form, the CDR3 reads TGTGCCAGCAGCTTAGGGCCGGGACAGGGTGGCGAAAAACTGTTTTTT. Drawing the rest from reference TRBV7-2 and TRBJ1-4, the complete variable domain is GAGVSQSPSNKVTEKGKDVELRCDPISGHTALYWYRQSLGQGLEFLIYFQGNSAPDKSGLPSDRFSAERTGGSVSTLTIQRTQQEDSAVYLCASSLGPGQGGEKLFFGSGTQLSVL.

V and J are TRBV11-2 and TRBJ1-3; D perhaps matches TRBD1 (5 bases). CDR1 is SGHAT, CDR2 FQNNGV, per germline. Trimming took 6 bases from V and 2 from J, leaving 17 bases between them. The CDR3 runs 16 residues. The CDR3 region has the DNA TGTGCCAGCAGGGACTGGGGGGGAGCGGCTGGAAACACCATATATTTT. This encodes CASRDWGGAAGNTIYF.

The chain links TRBV5-1 to TRBJ2-3, with D hard to call. CDR1 SGHRS and CDR2 YFSETQ come from the germline V gene. V was clipped by 0 bases and J by 5 bases, with 10 bases between them. The CDR3 has 14 residues. The CDR3: CASSLALQEDTQYF. DNA for the CDR3: TGCGCCAGCAGCTTGGCGCTCCAGGAAGATACGCAGTATTTT.

This chain connects TRBV18 to TRBJ2-7; unclear D gene. Germline V CDR1 and CDR2: KGHSH, LQKENI. The V gene lost 2 bases and the J gene lost 5 bases, with 4 bases spanning the gap. This CDR3 is 11 amino acids long. The CDR3: CASSPSDEQYF. The CDR3 bases are TGTGCCAGCTCACCATCGGACGAGCAGTACTTC.

The V call is TRBV27, the J call TRBJ2-7; 11 nucleotides match TRBD1. J lost 4 bases, V lost 7 bases, and 12 bases had no gene match. The CDR3 runs 16 residues. CDR1 is MNHEY, CDR2 SMNVEV, per germline (reference sequence). CDR3 protein: CASTYFTGTGGYEQYF. Written as DNA, the CDR3 is TGTGCCAGCACCTATTTTACCGGGACAGGGGGGTACGAGCAGTACTTC.

The chain combines TRBV5-5 with TRBJ2-3; TRBD2 aligns across 12 bases. The V and J ends lost 1 base and 4 bases, in that order; junction bases with no gene match: 1. This CDR3 comprises 15 residues. The germline CDR1 and CDR2 sequences are SGHKS and YYEKEE (reference sequence). DNA for the CDR3: TGTGCCAGCAGCTTGCTAGCGGGGGGGCCAGATACGCAGTATTTT. Translating it yields CASSLLAGGPDTQYF.

J is TRBJ1-6 and V is TRBV5-1; D unclear. V gave up 4 bases and J gave up 5 bases, with 7 bases separating them. This CDR3 is built from 13 residues. Germline V gene data show CDR1 as SGHRS and CDR2 as YFSETQ. Written as DNA, the CDR3 is TGCGCCAGCAGCCCCTCGGATAATTCACCCCTCCACTTT. Translation: CASSPSDNSPLHF.

This clone was picked up a small number of times. V is TRBV6-5 and J is TRBJ1-5; TRBD1 matches at 9 bases. CDR1 MNHEY and CDR2 SVGAGI come from the germline V gene. CDR3 length: 14 residues. With 6 bases clipped from V and 3 bases from J, the junction kept 3 bases outside the gene matches. The CDR3 bases are TGTGCCAGCAGAGGACAGGGGTTCAATCAGCCCCAGCATTTT. Translated: CASRGQGFNQPQHF.